Listed below are T cell receptor beta chains from one sample, sequenced in a study of T-cell reconstitution after alpha-beta-depleted transplantation in children. TCRdb analysed the PCR reads with MiXCR anew, one entry per CDR3 protein. The sample lists 350,000 to 500,000 distinct CDR3 sequences; about 40% were seen once. Sequencing used PBMCs, obtained before TCRalphabeta/CD19-depleted stem cell transplant. Receptors were obtained from a girl aged 2 to 10 with aplastic anemia, due to receive a stem cell transplant. Both conserved end residues are part of each CDR3. Each record gives: CDR3 DNA, CDR3 protein, D gene, clone size, V gene, J gene. The D gene is left open where the match is weak. A row's size may be missing; if present it is once, few, many or a size class.

cdr3_nt: TGTGCCAGCAGTTTATCCCCCTCGGGCAATCAGCCCCAGCATTTT
cdr3_aa: CASSLSPSGNQPQHF
d_call: .
clone_size: many
v_call: TRBV27
j_call: TRBJ1-5

cdr3_nt: TGTGCCAGCGAGGAGCCCCCCTCCTACGAGCAGTACTTC
cdr3_aa: CASEEPPSYEQYF
d_call: .
clone_size: few
v_call: TRBV2
j_call: TRBJ2-7

cdr3_nt: TGTGCCAGCAGCTTAGTCCTAGCGGGAGCGGCCAATGAGCAGTTCTTC
cdr3_aa: CASSLVLAGAANEQFF
d_call: TRBD2
clone_size: .
v_call: TRBV7-9
j_call: TRBJ2-1

cdr3_nt: TGTGCCAGCAGCTTAGTGGTCTGGGGGAGGGAGACCCAGTACTTC
cdr3_aa: CASSLVVWGRETQYF
d_call: .
clone_size: many
v_call: TRBV7-2
j_call: TRBJ2-5

cdr3_nt: TGTGCCAGCAGGTTGTCTCAGGGGAACGAGCAGTACTTC
cdr3_aa: CASRLSQGNEQYF
d_call: .
clone_size: once
v_call: TRBV11-1
j_call: TRBJ2-7

cdr3_nt: TGTGCCAGCAGTTACTCTCTAGCGGGAGTAGGAGATACGCAGTATTTT
cdr3_aa: CASSYSLAGVGDTQYF
d_call: TRBD2
clone_size: many
v_call: TRBV6-5
j_call: TRBJ2-3

cdr3_nt: TGTGCCATCAGTGATCTCGGGACTAGCGGGAGCGCCCACACCGGGGAGCTGTTTTTT
cdr3_aa: CAISDLGTSGSAHTGELFF
d_call: TRBD2
clone_size: .
v_call: TRBV10-3
j_call: TRBJ2-2

cdr3_nt: TGTGCCAGCAGTTACTCGAGCAGGGGATTCAACTATGGCTACACCTTC
cdr3_aa: CASSYSSRGFNYGYTF
d_call: .
clone_size: .
v_call: TRBV6-5
j_call: TRBJ1-2

cdr3_nt: TGTGCCAGCAGTCTCACTAGCGGGAGGGCCAAAAACATTCAGTACTTC
cdr3_aa: CASSLTSGRAKNIQYF
d_call: TRBD2
clone_size: .
v_call: TRBV28
j_call: TRBJ2-4

cdr3_nt: TGCAGTGTTCGGCTAGCCTACGAGCAGTACTTC
cdr3_aa: CSVRLAYEQYF
d_call: .
clone_size: .
v_call: TRBV20-1
j_call: TRBJ2-7

cdr3_nt: TGTGCCAGCAGCCAAGAGGGTGGGGGGCCCCGTTCACCCCTCCACTTT
cdr3_aa: CASSQEGGGPRSPLHF
d_call: .
clone_size: once
v_call: TRBV4-2
j_call: TRBJ1-6

cdr3_nt: TGTGCCAGCAGCCGGGGGCAGGGGGCAGATCAGCCCCAGCATTTT
cdr3_aa: CASSRGQGADQPQHF
d_call: TRBD1
clone_size: many
v_call: TRBV4-2
j_call: TRBJ1-5

cdr3_nt: TGTGCCAGCAGCCCACGGGACCTATACACCGGGGAGCTGTTTTTT
cdr3_aa: CASSPRDLYTGELFF
d_call: .
clone_size: .
v_call: TRBV4-2
j_call: TRBJ2-2

cdr3_nt: TGTGCCAGCACCCCCGCGGCGGTCGCCTACAATGAGCAGTTCTTC
cdr3_aa: CASTPAAVAYNEQFF
d_call: .
clone_size: once
v_call: TRBV3-1
j_call: TRBJ2-1

cdr3_nt: TGTGCCAGCTCCAAGAAGAACAGAAACACAGATACGCAGTATTTT
cdr3_aa: CASSKKNRNTDTQYF
d_call: .
clone_size: .
v_call: TRBV18
j_call: TRBJ2-3

cdr3_nt: TGCAGTGCGTTGGATACAACTAATGAAAAACTGTTTTTT
cdr3_aa: CSALDTTNEKLFF
d_call: .
clone_size: .
v_call: TRBV20-1
j_call: TRBJ1-4

cdr3_nt: TGTGCCAGCAGCTTGGGGGACAGAACCGGCTACACCTTC
cdr3_aa: CASSLGDRTGYTF
d_call: TRBD1
clone_size: .
v_call: TRBV5-6
j_call: TRBJ1-2

cdr3_nt: TGCAGTGCTAGACTTGGGGACAATGAAAAACTGTTTTTT
cdr3_aa: CSARLGDNEKLFF
d_call: .
clone_size: .
v_call: TRBV20-1
j_call: TRBJ1-4

cdr3_nt: TGTGCCAGCACCCACCCGCTAGCGGACCGCACAGATACGCAGTATTTT
cdr3_aa: CASTHPLADRTDTQYF
d_call: TRBD2
clone_size: .
v_call: TRBV6-2/TRBV6-3
j_call: TRBJ2-3

cdr3_nt: TGCGCCAGCAGCTTGCCCCAAAAACAGGTCCTTGAAGAGACCCAGTACTTC
cdr3_aa: CASSLPQKQVLEETQYF
d_call: .
clone_size: .
v_call: TRBV5-1
j_call: TRBJ2-5

cdr3_nt: TGTGCCAGCAGTTACCCTCGTCATGGCAACTATGGCTACACCTTC
cdr3_aa: CASSYPRHGNYGYTF
d_call: .
clone_size: .
v_call: TRBV6-5
j_call: TRBJ1-2

cdr3_nt: TGTGCCAGCAGCTTAGATAGCGGGGAAGAGACCCAGTACTTC
cdr3_aa: CASSLDSGEETQYF
d_call: TRBD2
clone_size: .
v_call: TRBV7-2
j_call: TRBJ2-5